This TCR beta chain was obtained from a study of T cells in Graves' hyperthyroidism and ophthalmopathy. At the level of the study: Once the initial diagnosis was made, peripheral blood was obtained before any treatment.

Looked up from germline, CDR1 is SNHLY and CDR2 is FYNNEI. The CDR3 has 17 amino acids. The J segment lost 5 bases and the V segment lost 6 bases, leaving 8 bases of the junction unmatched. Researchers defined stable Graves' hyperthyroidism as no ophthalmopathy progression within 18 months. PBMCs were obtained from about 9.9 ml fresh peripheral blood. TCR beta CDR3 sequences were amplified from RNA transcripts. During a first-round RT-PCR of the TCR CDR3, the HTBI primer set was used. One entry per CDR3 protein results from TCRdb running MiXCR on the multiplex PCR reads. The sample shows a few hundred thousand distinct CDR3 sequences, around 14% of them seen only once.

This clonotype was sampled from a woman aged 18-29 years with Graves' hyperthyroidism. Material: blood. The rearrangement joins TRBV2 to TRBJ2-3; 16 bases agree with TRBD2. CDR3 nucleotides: TGTGCCAGCAGCCCCGGGACTAGCGGGGGGGCCAGAGATACGCAGTATTTT. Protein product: CASSPGTSGGARDTQYF. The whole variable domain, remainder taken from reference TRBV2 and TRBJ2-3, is EPEVTQTPSHQVTQMGQEVILRCVPISNHLYFYWYRQILGQKVEFLVSFYNNEISEKSEIFDDQFSVERPDGSNFTLKIRSTKLEDSAMYFCASSPGTSGGARDTQYFGPGTRLTVL.